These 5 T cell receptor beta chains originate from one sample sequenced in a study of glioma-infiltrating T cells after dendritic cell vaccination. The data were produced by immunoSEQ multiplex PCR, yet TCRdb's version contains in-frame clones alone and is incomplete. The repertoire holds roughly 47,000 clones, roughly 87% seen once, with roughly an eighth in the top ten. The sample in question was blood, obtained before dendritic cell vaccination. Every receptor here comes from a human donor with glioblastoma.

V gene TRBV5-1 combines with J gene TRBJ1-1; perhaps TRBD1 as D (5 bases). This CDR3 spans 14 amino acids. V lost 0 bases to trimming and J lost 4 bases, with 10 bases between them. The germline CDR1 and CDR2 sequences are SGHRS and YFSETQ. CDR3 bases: TGCGCCAGCAGCTTGGCCCAGGGTGGCACTGAAGCTTTCTTT. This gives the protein CASSLAQGGTEAFF.

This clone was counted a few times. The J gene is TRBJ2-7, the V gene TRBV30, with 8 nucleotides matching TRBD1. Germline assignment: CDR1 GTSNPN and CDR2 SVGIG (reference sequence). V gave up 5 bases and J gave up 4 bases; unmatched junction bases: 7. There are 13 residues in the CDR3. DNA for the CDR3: TGTGCCTGGGAGCAGGGGGCTATGTACGAGCAGTACTTC. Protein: CAWEQGAMYEQYF.

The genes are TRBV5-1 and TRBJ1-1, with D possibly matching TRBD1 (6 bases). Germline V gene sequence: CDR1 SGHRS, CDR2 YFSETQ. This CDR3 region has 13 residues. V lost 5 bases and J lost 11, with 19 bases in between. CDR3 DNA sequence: TGCGCCAGCAGACCAGGGGACGCCGCCCAGGCTTTCTTT. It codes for CASRPGDAAQAFF.

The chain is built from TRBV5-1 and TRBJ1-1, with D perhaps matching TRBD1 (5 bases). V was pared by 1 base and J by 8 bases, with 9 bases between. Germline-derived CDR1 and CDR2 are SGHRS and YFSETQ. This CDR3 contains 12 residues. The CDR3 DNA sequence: TGCGCCAGCAGCTTGAATGGGGGGGAAGCTTTCTTT. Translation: CASSLNGGEAFF.

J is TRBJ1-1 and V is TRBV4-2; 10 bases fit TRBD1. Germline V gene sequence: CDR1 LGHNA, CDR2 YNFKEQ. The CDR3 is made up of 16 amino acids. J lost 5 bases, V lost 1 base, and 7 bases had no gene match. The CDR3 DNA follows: TGTGCCAGCAGCCAAGTACGGGACAGGGGTTTAACTGAAGCTTTCTTT. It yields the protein CASSQVRDRGLTEAFF.